These 12 T cell receptor beta chains were sequenced from one sample in a study of CD8 T cells in Susac syndrome. RNA amounts of roughly 0.45 to 1 ug underwent reverse transcription with random hexamers. MiXCR, run by TCRdb on the immunoSEQ multiplex PCR reads, gives a single entry per CDR3 protein. The sample records about 300,000 distinct CDR3 sequences, almost 85% being singletons. Sequencing was performed on CD8+ T cells from PBMCs. These receptors were taken from a human donor with multiple sclerosis.

V gene TRBV4-3 combines with J gene TRBJ1-5; D remains unclear. The length of the CDR3 is 15 residues. The ends were cut back, 0 bases at V and 3 bases at J, with 9 bases in the middle. CDR1 LGHNA and CDR2 YSLEER come from the germline V gene. CDR3 nucleotide sequence: TGCGCCAGCAGCCAAGAGAACCTACCCAATCAGCCCCAGCATTTT. This translates into CASSQENLPNQPQHF.

The rearrangement joins TRBV5-6 to TRBJ2-1, with TRBD2 identical over 9 bases. Per germline, CDR1 SGHDT and CDR2 YYEEEE. V lost 4 bases, J lost 4 bases, and 9 bases stayed unmatched. The CDR3 length is 16 residues. The CDR3 spells CASSPRASGIYNEQFF. In nucleotides, the CDR3 is TGTGCCAGCAGCCCGCGAGCTAGCGGGATATACAATGAGCAGTTCTTC.

This chain joins TRBV5-1 and TRBJ2-1; 8 bases map to TRBD2. Germline CDR1 reads SGHRS; CDR2 reads YFSETQ. The CDR3 has 19 residues. Trimming removed 2 bases from V and 1 base from J; junction bases left unmatched: 14. The CDR3 reads CASSFPAGGIGSSYNEQFF. DNA for the CDR3: TGCGCCAGCAGCTTCCCCGCGGGGGGCATTGGGAGTTCCTACAATGAGCAGTTCTTC.

The V and J genes are TRBV20-1 and TRBJ2-7, with D hard to call. Germline CDR1 and CDR2: DFQATT and SNEGSKA (reference sequence). Between the trimmed V and J ends, which lost 6 bases and 3 bases, there was a span of 6 bases. This CDR3 has 10 amino acids. The CDR3 protein is CSAVSYEQYF. The CDR3 DNA sequence: TGCAGTGCCGTAAGCTACGAGCAGTACTTC.

The chain links TRBV7-9 to TRBJ2-1; D unclear. V was trimmed by 4 bases and J by 6 bases, leaving 22 bases between them. Germline values: CDR1 SEHNR, CDR2 FQNEAQ (reference sequence). This CDR3 spans 17 amino acids. The CDR3 DNA follows: TGTGCCAGCAGCTCCCCCTCCTCAGCACCCCGAGGCAATGAGCAGTTCTTC. Its protein is CASSSPSSAPRGNEQFF.

This chain links TRBV28 with TRBJ1-1; D unclear. The germline V and J ends were trimmed by 2 bases and 8 bases, with 9 bases remaining between them. Per the germline V gene, CDR1 is MDHEN and CDR2 is SYDVKM. The CDR3 is 12 amino acids. The CDR3 sequence: CASSLGRREAFF. The DNA of the CDR3 is TGTGCCAGCAGTTTAGGGAGACGGGAAGCTTTCTTT.

This clonotype was found a few times. The chain employs TRBV6-5 and TRBJ2-3, with D tentatively TRBD2 (5 bases). V was cut by 4 bases and J by 2 bases, with 7 bases left in between. CDR1 is MNHEY, CDR2 SVGAGI, per germline. The CDR3 has 13 amino acids. In DNA form, the CDR3 reads TGTGCCAGCAGTTTTCGGGACACAGATACGCAGTATTTT. Translating gives CASSFRDTDTQYF.

This rearrangement joins TRBV29-1 to TRBJ1-1; D is unresolved. The CDR3 contains 13 residues. Germline V lookup: CDR1 SQVTM, CDR2 ANQGSEA. The CDR3 loop reads CSSVGALGGEAFF. CDR3 nucleotides: TGCAGTTCGGTAGGAGCCCTGGGCGGTGAAGCTTTCTTT. Full variable domain (remainder filled in from reference TRBV29-1 and TRBJ1-1): SAVISQKPSRDICQRGTSLTIQCQVDSQVTMMFWYRQQPGQSLTLIATANQGSEATYESGFVIDKFPISRPNLTFSTLTVSNMSPEDSSIYLCSSVGALGGEAFFGQGTRLTVV.

The count of this clonotype is one. This sequence joins TRBV7-9 and TRBJ2-5; D possibly uses TRBD1 or TRBD2 (7 bases each). This CDR3 has 14 residues. CDR1 is SEHNR and CDR2 is FQNEAQ in the germline V gene (reference sequence). The V and J ends lost 5 bases and 4 bases respectively, with 14 bases between them. Here the CDR3 reads CASSQGGARETQYF. DNA of the CDR3: TGTGCCAGCAGCCAGGGGGGGGCGCGAGAGACCCAGTACTTC. The full variable domain, completed using reference TRBV7-9 and TRBJ2-5, is DTGVSQNPRHKITKRGQNVTFRCDPISEHNRLYWYRQTLGQGPEFLTYFQNEAQLEKSRLLSDRFSAERPKGSFSTLEIQRTEQGDSAMYLCASSQGGARETQYFGPGTRLLVL.

This chain links TRBV12-5 with TRBJ1-2; a weak D match, TRBD1 (5 bases). Trimming removed 7 bases at V and 6 bases at J, with 15 bases between. Germline V gene lookup returns CDR1 LGHNT and CDR2 FRNRAP. There are 13 residues in the CDR3. CDR3 region: CASAIGDWDGYTF. The DNA of the CDR3 is TGTGCTAGTGCCATAGGGGATTGGGATGGCTACACCTTC.

The V call is TRBV28, the J call TRBJ2-1; D is possibly TRBD2 (6 bases). Trimming cost V 7 bases and J 4 bases, with 14 bases left between them. The CDR3 loop spans 14 amino acids. Germline-derived CDR1 and CDR2 are MDHEN and SYDVKM. The CDR3 region is CASTLTGLYNEQFF. CDR3 sequence (DNA): TGTGCCAGCACACTTACGGGACTTTACAATGAGCAGTTCTTC.

The chain couples TRBV11-2 to TRBJ2-1; D not resolved. Germline V gene lookup returns CDR1 SGHAT and CDR2 FQNNGV. CDR3 length: 15 residues. Deletions cut 5 bases from V and 5 bases from J, with 16 bases between. The CDR3 DNA reads TGTGCCAGCAGCCCCGCTAGTAAAGGGCACAATGAGCAGTTCTTC. This codes for CASSPASKGHNEQFF.